This T cell receptor (beta chain) was captured in a study of OX40 agonist ivuxolimab in advanced cancers. Study summary: Antecedent anti-PD-1, anti-PD-L1 or anti-CTLA-4 therapy was permissible, with 35% to 40% having received some.

Study conclusions and caveats: The mean number of expanded clones was higher in CD8+ T cells than in CD4+. The expanded peripheral T cells' antigen specificity was not determined.

The investigators sampled blood at baseline, at cycle 4 day 1, and at cycle 7 day 1. Using immunoSEQ multiplex PCR, the repertoire was profiled, and TCRdb retains in-frame clones only, with some absent. The sample includes roughly 65,000 clones, around 90% of them seen just once. In the case of this clone: What it recognizes is unknown.

The specimen comprised CD4+ or CD8+ T cells sorted from blood, sampled in a trial of the OX40 agonist ivuxolimab. This sequence originates from an adult with an advanced solid tumor such as melanoma, head and neck, liver or kidney cancer.

For the CDR3, the DNA is TGTGCCAGCAGCAGGGGCGGGAGCGGCTCAGATACGCAGTATTTT. Its translation is CASSRGGSGSDTQYF. The gene calls are TRBV21-1 and TRBJ2-3; TRBD2 reflects the table's D call only, with no check against the DNA. TRBV21-1 is assigned pseudogene status. There are 15 residues in the CDR3.